The T cell receptor beta chain under discussion was sequenced for a study of OX40 agonist ivuxolimab in advanced cancers. About the study: Ivuxolimab, an agonist antibody against OX40 (CD134), was given to patients. Patients assigned to dose escalation were diagnosed with hepatocellular carcinoma, melanoma, renal cell or head and neck cancer.

Profiled with immunoSEQ multiplex PCR; TCRdb holds only in-frame clones, not every one. The sample has around 84,000 clones; 94% are singletons. From germline, CDR1 is SGHVS and CDR2 FQNEAQ. Trimming shortened V by 0 bases and J by 7 bases, and 10 bases separated the two germline ends. This CDR3 contains 14 residues. Worth noting for this clone: Its cognate antigen is unknown.

General study findings and limits: Doses of 0.1 to 3.0 mg/kg were accompanied by clonal expansion of CD4+ and CD8+ blood T cells by week 6.

The chain is built from TRBV7-8 and TRBJ2-1; unclear D gene. The material was CD4+ or CD8+ T cells sorted from blood, obtained in a trial of the OX40 agonist ivuxolimab. The origin of this receptor is an adult with an advanced solid tumor such as melanoma, head and neck, liver or kidney cancer. The CDR3: CASSLALAPNEQFF. Written as DNA, the CDR3 is TGTGCCAGCAGCTTAGCGCTGGCCCCGAATGAGCAGTTCTTC.